The clone carrying this TCR beta chain was detected a few times. The antigen is unknown. CDR1 is ENHRY, CDR2 SYGVKD, per germline. The CDR3 contains 13 residues. V was pared by 10 bases and J by 6 bases, with 16 bases between. Patients chosen for sequencing had CD8+CD57+ cells that had expanded, as shown by flow cytometry. Using genomic DNA as the template, TCR beta VDJ and CDR3 profiling was carried out. TCRdb redid the calling of the reads with MiXCR, one entry per CDR3 protein. The table includes around 430,000 distinct CDR3 sequences, about a third detected once. This specimen belongs to a study of CD8+CD57+ T cells in acquired aplastic anemia. General study results and limits: Found in both controls and patients were around 31 CD8+ CDR3 sequences.

This clonotype originated in a human donor with aplastic anemia. The sequencing input was sorted CD4+, CD8+, or CD8+CD57+ T cells (not recorded which) from PBMCs. The chain employs TRBV10-3 and TRBJ1-5, with D maybe TRBD1 (5 bases). CDR3 residues: CASRAGMGQPQHF. In DNA, the CDR3 is TGTGCCAGCAGGGCAGGGATGGGTCAGCCCCAGCATTTT.